These 28 T cell receptor beta chains came from one sample sequenced in a study of T cell responses to AZD1222 COVID-19 vaccine. Libraries were prepared by immunoSEQ multiplex PCR; TCRdb keeps only in-frame clonotypes and omits some of them. The data contain fewer than 95,000 clones, 85% to 95% of them singletons. Material: peripheral blood, obtained 28 days after the second AZD1222 dose. Receptors were obtained from an adult who received the AZD1222 COVID-19 vaccine.

The chain carries TRBV28 and TRBJ2-2, with D uncertain. This CDR3 is built from 14 residues. Trimming cost V 4 bases and J 3 bases, with 9 bases left between them. The germline V gene encodes CDR1 MDHEN and CDR2 SYDVKM. The CDR3: CASSSGSYTGELFF. The CDR3 DNA follows: TGTGCCAGCAGTTCCGGGTCCTACACCGGGGAGCTGTTTTTT.

J is TRBJ1-1 and V is TRBV28; a weak D match, TRBD1 (6 bases). Trimming shortened V by 6 bases and J by 7 bases, and 15 bases separated the two germline ends. In germline, CDR1 is MDHEN, CDR2 SYDVKM. This CDR3 has 13 residues. The CDR3 sequence: CASSFLTQGEAFF. In DNA, the CDR3 is TGTGCCAGCAGCTTTCTAACACAGGGTGAAGCTTTCTTT.

V is TRBV13 and J is TRBJ2-2; the D gene is possibly TRBD2 (7 bases). Germline V gene data show CDR1 as PRHDT and CDR2 as FYEKMQ (reference sequence). V gave up 4 bases and J gave up 5 bases, with 11 bases separating them. The CDR3 extends over 14 amino acids. The CDR3 loop is CASSWRGRTGELFF. The CDR3 DNA reads TGTGCCAGCAGCTGGCGGGGGCGAACCGGGGAGCTGTTTTTT. Complete variable domain (other parts from reference TRBV13 and TRBJ2-2): AAGVIQSPRHLIKEKRETATLKCYPIPRHDTVYWYQQGPGQDPQFLISFYEKMQSDKGSIPDRFSAQQFSDYHSELNMSSLELGDSALYFCASSWRGRTGELFFGEGSRLTVL.

The gene calls are TRBV18 and TRBJ2-7; TRBD1 matches at 10 bases. V was clipped by 6 bases and J by 1 base; unmatched bases: 6. Germline CDR1 KGHSH, CDR2 LQKENI. The CDR3 length is 15 residues. Written as DNA, the CDR3 is TGTGCCAGCTCGACCGGGACAGGGGTATCCTACGAGCAGTACTTC. This codes for CASSTGTGVSYEQYF.

The chain links TRBV4-1 to TRBJ2-7, with D unresolved. From germline, CDR1 is MGHRA and CDR2 YSYEKL. The CDR3 spans 13 residues. Trimming took 4 bases from V and 3 from J, leaving 10 bases between them. The CDR3 protein is CASSLSMDYEQYF. The DNA of the CDR3 is TGCGCCAGCAGCCTTTCGATGGACTACGAGCAGTACTTC.

The V gene is TRBV10-1, the J gene TRBJ2-7; 7 bases map to TRBD1. The CDR3 extends over 12 amino acids. Germline lookup yields CDR1 WNHNN and CDR2 SYGVQD (reference sequence). V shed 10 bases, J shed 1 base, and the junction held 4 bases outside the gene matches. The CDR3, as DNA: TGCGCCACCGACAGGGCATCCTACGAGCAGTACTTC. Residues: CATDRASYEQYF.

V gene TRBV19 combines with J gene TRBJ2-3; 8 bases are shared with TRBD2. The germline CDR1 and CDR2 sequences are LNHDA and SQIVND (reference sequence). J lost 0 bases, V lost 4 bases, and 6 bases had no gene match. The CDR3 is 16 amino acids. The CDR3 is CASSTPTSVSTDTQYF. CDR3 coding DNA: TGTGCCAGTAGTACCCCGACTAGCGTTAGCACAGATACGCAGTATTTT.

The chain joins TRBV24-1 to TRBJ2-3; no definite D call. The germline CDR1 and CDR2 sequences are KGHDR and SFDVKD. This CDR3 has 12 amino acids. V shed 2 bases and J shed 6 bases, with 5 bases lying between them. CDR3: CATSDYSDTQYF. The CDR3 coding sequence is TGTGCCACCAGTGATTACAGCGATACGCAGTATTTT.

The J gene is TRBJ1-5, the V gene TRBV28; no clear D gene. V lost 3 bases, J lost 4 bases, and 10 bases lay in between. Germline V gene lookup returns CDR1 MDHEN and CDR2 SYDVKM. The CDR3 is 14 residues long. DNA for the CDR3: TGTGCCAGCAGTTTTCAGTTAGCTAATCAGCCCCAGCATTTT. This encodes CASSFQLANQPQHF.

This chain connects TRBV9 to TRBJ2-1; the D gene is possibly TRBD2 (5 bases). V lost 4 bases to trimming and J lost 0 bases, with 11 bases between them. Per the germline V gene, CDR1 is SGDLS and CDR2 is YYNGEE. The CDR3 runs 15 residues. The CDR3 reads CASSFRAVSYNEQFF. CDR3 DNA sequence: TGTGCCAGCAGCTTCCGAGCGGTCTCCTACAATGAGCAGTTCTTC.

The chain is built from TRBV3-1 (or the pseudogene TRBV3-2) and TRBJ2-2, with D unresolved. The germline V gene encodes CDR1 LGHDT and CDR2 YNNKEL (reference sequence). With 2 bases removed from V and 5 bases from J, the gap between germline ends came to 15 bases. The CDR3 loop spans 16 amino acids. The CDR3 DNA reads TGTGCCAGCAGCCAACCGACCCGCACGAGGACCGGGGAGCTGTTTTTT. It specifies CASSQPTRTRTGELFF.

The V and J genes are TRBV9 and TRBJ2-5; TRBD2 aligns across 8 bases. The CDR3 consists of 12 residues. Per the germline V gene, CDR1 is SGDLS and CDR2 is YYNGEE. J gave up 13 bases and V 5 bases, and 10 bases lay outside the gene matches. The CDR3 region is CASSGERTSLYF. DNA of the CDR3: TGTGCCAGCAGTGGGGAACGGACTAGCCTGTACTTC.

This clone turned up a few times. This sequence joins TRBV28 and TRBJ1-2; perhaps TRBD1 as D (5 bases). Germline loops: CDR1 MDHEN, CDR2 SYDVKM. V was pared by 0 bases and J by 2 bases, with 7 bases between. The CDR3 spans 14 residues. CDR3 protein: CASSLWTENYGYTF. Written as DNA, the CDR3 is TGTGCCAGCAGTTTATGGACAGAGAACTATGGCTACACCTTC.

This rearrangement joins TRBV27 to TRBJ2-1, with TRBD1 matching 11 bases. There are 13 residues in the CDR3. With 5 bases clipped from V and 12 bases from J, the junction kept 6 bases outside the gene matches. CDR1 and CDR2 (germline): MNHEY, SMNVEV (reference sequence). The DNA of the CDR3 is TGTGCCAGCAGTACCGGGACAGGGGGTTGGCAGTTCTTC. Its protein product is CASSTGTGGWQFF.

V usage is TRBV3-1 (or the pseudogene TRBV3-2) and J usage is TRBJ1-3; no clear D gene. This CDR3 contains 15 residues. The germline V and J ends were trimmed by 2 bases and 2 bases, with 10 bases remaining between them. Germline CDR1 LGHDT, CDR2 YNNKEL (reference sequence). CDR3 nucleotides: TGTGCCAGCAGCCAATTTCCCGGGGCTGGAAACACCATATATTTT. Translating gives CASSQFPGAGNTIYF.

The CDR3 is CASSVSPGQGSETQYF. The CDR3 DNA sequence: TGTGCCAGCAGTGTCAGTCCGGGACAGGGATCGGAGACCCAGTACTTC. The rearrangement joins TRBV6-1 to TRBJ2-5; 9 positions agree with TRBD1. V shed 4 bases and J 5 bases; nucleotides not matched to a gene: 11. This CDR3 has 16 amino acids. Germline loops: CDR1 MNHNS, CDR2 SASEGT.

The chain is built from TRBV5-1 and TRBJ2-7; 14 bases are a match to TRBD2. Unmatched junction bases numbered 15, after V lost 2 bases and J lost 5 bases. This CDR3 spans 19 amino acids. The germline V gene has CDR1 SGHRS and CDR2 YFSETQ. The CDR3 nucleotides read TGCGCCAGCAGCTTAGGTTTGTCGAGACTAGCGGGAGGGATCCACGAGCAGTACTTC. This translates into CASSLGLSRLAGGIHEQYF.

The genes are TRBV5-1 and TRBJ1-5, with TRBD1 as a possible D gene (5 bases). The CDR3 runs to 13 residues. The V end was cut by 4 bases, the J end by 3 bases, with 8 bases between. The V gene's germline CDR1 is SGHRS and CDR2 YFSETQ. The CDR3 loop reads CASSGGDNQPQHF. CDR3 coding DNA: TGCGCCAGCAGCGGGGGGGACAATCAGCCCCAGCATTTT.

The rearrangement joins TRBV4-2 to TRBJ2-2, with D uncertain. The CDR3 is made up of 15 amino acids. The V gene lost 1 base and the J gene lost 1 base, with 7 bases spanning the gap. Germline V gene sequence: CDR1 LGHNA, CDR2 YNFKEQ. DNA of the CDR3: TGTGCCAGCAGCCAAGCGGCACTGAACACCGGGGAGCTGTTTTTT. This translates into CASSQAALNTGELFF.

The chain has TRBV11-2 and TRBJ2-1; TRBD2 aligns across 7 bases. The CDR3 length is 15 residues. Trimming at V came to 5 bases and at J to 0 bases, leaving 4 bases not matched to a gene. Germline V gene sequence: CDR1 SGHAT, CDR2 FQNNGV. CDR3 protein: CASSPERDSYNEQFF. The CDR3 DNA sequence: TGTGCCAGCAGCCCGGAGCGGGACTCCTACAATGAGCAGTTCTTC.

The chain couples TRBV6-1 to TRBJ1-2, with D maybe TRBD1 (6 bases). This CDR3 has 14 amino acids. Between the trimmed V and J ends, which lost 3 bases and 4 bases, there was a span of 12 bases. Germline CDR1 reads MNHNS; CDR2 reads SASEGT. The DNA for the CDR3 is TGTGCCAGCAGTGACGGGGGCAGCCCCTATGGCTACACCTTC. Its protein product is CASSDGGSPYGYTF.

The chain uses TRBV5-8 and TRBJ1-2, with 8 bases that match TRBD1. After removal of 4 bases from V and 7 bases from J, the junction contained 6 bases not matched to a gene. Germline CDR1 SGHTS, CDR2 YDEGEE. The CDR3 has 13 amino acids. Written as DNA, the CDR3 is TGTGCCAGCAGCCCTCAGGGGGCGTTTGGCTACACCTTC. Translating gives CASSPQGAFGYTF.

The rearrangement uses TRBV5-1 and TRBJ2-5; D remains ambiguous. Trimming took off 4 bases at V and 0 bases at J, with 1 base between the two ends. Germline V gives CDR1 SGHRS, CDR2 YFSETQ. There are 11 residues in the CDR3. CDR3 residues: CASSHQETQYF. As DNA, the CDR3 is TGCGCCAGCAGCCACCAAGAGACCCAGTACTTC.

This clone was detected once. The chain couples TRBV7-8 to TRBJ2-4; D is possibly TRBD2 (5 bases). Germline CDR1 reads SGHVS; CDR2 reads FQNEAQ. Trimming cost V 1 base and J 6 bases, with 10 bases left between them. The CDR3 is 14 amino acids. CDR3 bases: TGTGCCAGCAGCTTAGAAGGACTTTCAAACATTCAGTACTTC. It codes for CASSLEGLSNIQYF.

CDR3 amino acids: CASSVIAGGTDTQYF. DNA of the CDR3: TGTGCCAGCAGTGTAATAGCGGGAGGCACAGATACGCAGTATTTT. The chain uses TRBV6-4 and TRBJ2-3, with 9 bases lining up with TRBD2. In germline, CDR1 is MRHNA, CDR2 SNTAGT. Trimming removed 4 bases from V and 1 base from J; junction bases left unmatched: 3. The CDR3 is made up of 15 amino acids.

This chain links TRBV3-1 (or the pseudogene TRBV3-2) with TRBJ2-2, with D hard to call. The V and J ends lost 4 bases and 1 base respectively, with 4 bases between them. This CDR3 contains 13 residues. Per the germline V gene, CDR1 is LGHDT and CDR2 is YNNKEL (reference sequence). The CDR3 here is CASSPQNTGELFF. The CDR3 DNA reads TGTGCCAGCAGCCCACAGAACACCGGGGAGCTGTTTTTT.

The chain carries TRBV18 and TRBJ2-3; D is ambiguous. The V end lost 2 bases, the J end lost 3 bases, and 12 bases lay between the germline ends. The germline gives CDR1 KGHSH, CDR2 LQKENI. This CDR3 comprises 15 residues. The CDR3 DNA reads as TGTGCCAGCTCACCAGCGCTGCTAGGAACAGATACGCAGTATTTT. This codes for CASSPALLGTDTQYF.

V gene TRBV30 combines with J gene TRBJ2-7, with 9 bases identical to TRBD1. The CDR3 has 13 residues. The V gene end was trimmed by 1 base and the J gene end by 6 bases; junction bases not matched to a gene: 4. Germline V gene lookup returns CDR1 GTSNPN and CDR2 SVGIG (reference sequence). CDR3 residues: CAWSGGQGFEQYF. The CDR3 region has the DNA TGTGCCTGGAGTGGAGGACAGGGGTTCGAGCAGTACTTC.